Below are 13 T cell receptor beta chains sequenced from a single sample in a study of T cells in Graves' hyperthyroidism and ophthalmopathy. Regions amplified from RNA transcripts were the TCR beta CDR3 regions. HTBI primers were the set used in a first-round RT-PCR of the TCR CDR3. TCRdb reprocessed the multiplex PCR reads with MiXCR, giving one entry per CDR3 protein. The table records roughly 700,000 distinct CDR3 sequences, roughly 17% of them present only once. The material sequenced was blood. These TCRs come from a man aged 50 to 60 with Graves' hyperthyroidism.

Of note for this clonotype: One end of the junction fails to match germline, which may point to a read error. The rearrangement uses TRBV6-5 and TRBJ2-1; the D gene is possibly TRBD2 (5 bases). Germline V gene lookup returns CDR1 MNHEY and CDR2 SVGAGI. CDR3 length: 16 amino acids. CDR3 DNA: TGTGCCAGCAGTTACTCGAAGGGTAGCGAGTACAATGGGCAGTTCTTC. It codes for CASSYSKGSEYNGQFF.

This clonotype was detected many times. This sequence joins TRBV10-2 and TRBJ2-1; D gene ambiguous. This CDR3 comprises 11 residues. Germline CDR1 and CDR2: WSHSY and SAAADI. Trimming removed 7 bases at V and 5 bases at J, with 6 bases between. CDR3 loop: CASTRNNEQFF. CDR3 bases: TGCGCCAGCACCCGGAACAATGAGCAGTTCTTC.

The gene calls are TRBV5-1 and TRBJ2-1; 10 positions agree with TRBD2. The trim removed 1 base at V and 8 bases at J, leaving 3 bases unmatched. There are 14 residues in the CDR3. Germline V gene data show CDR1 as SGHRS and CDR2 as YFSETQ. CDR3 protein: CASSLSLAGDEQFF. As DNA, the CDR3 is TGCGCCAGCAGCTTGTCGCTAGCGGGAGATGAGCAGTTCTTC.

This clonotype was seen ten or more times. This chain joins TRBV5-1 and TRBJ2-7, with 8 bases fitting TRBD2. The CDR3 runs 14 residues. J lost 1 base, V lost 6 bases, and 6 bases had no gene match. CDR1 is SGHRS and CDR2 is YFSETQ in the germline V gene. The CDR3 loop is CASTETSVSYEQYF. In DNA form, the CDR3 reads TGCGCCAGCACGGAGACTAGCGTATCCTACGAGCAGTACTTC.

This clonotype showed up many times. The chain joins TRBV12-3 or TRBV12-4 to TRBJ1-1; 9 nucleotides line up with TRBD1. The length of the CDR3 is 16 residues. V was pared by 6 bases and J by 0 bases, with 8 bases of the junction left unmatched. The CDR3 spells CASSPGTGRLNTEAFF. In DNA, the CDR3 is TGTGCCAGCAGCCCCGGGACAGGGCGATTGAACACTGAAGCTTTCTTT.

This clonotype was recorded a few times. This CDR3 reads CASSLGGTSGRVYNEQFF. The CDR3 DNA sequence: TGTGCCAGCAGCTTAGGGGGGACTAGCGGGAGGGTTTACAATGAGCAGTTCTTC. This chain joins TRBV7-9 and TRBJ2-1; 16 positions agree with TRBD2. This CDR3 has 18 amino acids. Germline-derived CDR1 and CDR2 are SEHNR and FQNEAQ (reference sequence). With 1 base clipped from V and 4 bases from J, the junction kept 4 bases outside the gene matches.

This chain joins TRBV27 and TRBJ2-6; TRBD1 might be the D (5 bases). This CDR3 comprises 14 residues. Trimming cost V 5 bases and J 7 bases, with 12 bases left between them. Per the germline V gene, CDR1 is MNHEY and CDR2 is SMNVEV (reference sequence). CDR3 sequence (DNA): TGTGCCAGCAGTCTTTCGACAGCAGCCAACGTCCTGACTTTC. Protein: CASSLSTAANVLTF.

The V gene is TRBV9, the J gene TRBJ2-5, with TRBD1 as a possible D gene (6 bases). V lost 2 bases to trimming and J lost 3 bases, with 8 bases between them. CDR1 and CDR2 (germline): SGDLS, YYNGEE. This CDR3 is 13 amino acids long. CDR3 region: CASSVAGEETQYF. CDR3 bases: TGTGCCAGCAGCGTGGCAGGGGAAGAGACCCAGTACTTC.

This clonotype came up many times. CDR3 bases: TGTGCCAGCAGCCCCCACGGGACATTGTACGAGCAGTACTTC. Translation gives CASSPHGTLYEQYF. The chain couples TRBV9 to TRBJ2-7, with D possibly matching TRBD1 (6 bases). Trimming left V 4 bases short and J 4 bases short, with 15 bases between. CDR3 length: 14 residues. CDR1 is SGDLS and CDR2 is YYNGEE in the germline V gene.

This clonotype was observed many times. The chain couples TRBV5-4 to TRBJ2-1; 7 bases match TRBD1. Germline V gene data show CDR1 as SGHNT and CDR2 as YYREEE (reference sequence). The ends lost 0 bases at V and 2 bases at J; junction bases unmatched: 2. There are 15 residues in the CDR3. CDR3 DNA sequence: TGTGCCAGCAGCTTGGTGGGGACAGCCTACAATGAGCAGTTCTTC. It yields the protein CASSLVGTAYNEQFF.

This clonotype was seen many times. The chain employs TRBV2 and TRBJ1-5; possibly TRBD1 for D (5 bases). V lost 2 bases and J lost 7, with 15 bases in between. The CDR3 has 15 amino acids. The V gene's germline CDR1 is SNHLY and CDR2 FYNNEI. The CDR3 region is CASSERQGGFQPQHF. The CDR3 DNA reads TGTGCCAGCAGTGAAAGGCAGGGCGGGTTCCAGCCCCAGCATTTT.

This clonotype was counted many times. This chain joins TRBV24-1 and TRBJ1-2; D not certain. Germline values: CDR1 KGHDR, CDR2 SFDVKD. Trimming pared 3 bases from V and 3 bases from J, leaving 7 bases between. The CDR3 runs to 13 residues. The CDR3 nucleotides read TGTGCCACCAGTGATGAGACGTACTATGGCTACACCTTC. Its translation is CATSDETYYGYTF.

The chain recombines TRBV4-1 with TRBJ2-7; TRBD1 agrees at 9 bases. Germline loops: CDR1 MGHRA, CDR2 YSYEKL. This CDR3 has 18 amino acids. The V and J ends lost 4 bases and 2 bases, in that order; junction bases with no gene match: 15. The CDR3 sequence is CASSLQWEGTGQTYEQYF. CDR3 DNA sequence: TGCGCCAGCAGCCTACAATGGGAGGGGACAGGGCAAACCTACGAGCAGTACTTC.